The clone carrying this TCR beta chain was recorded at least ten times. What it binds is not known. TCRdb reanalysed the reads using MiXCR and keeps one entry per CDR3 protein. The sample shows about 260,000 distinct CDR3 sequences, roughly 10% of them seen only once. This entry belongs to a study of T cell repertoires in cytomegalovirus infection. Study findings and constraints: Across the ex vivo response, the dominant clonotypes were HLA-C-restricted CMV-specific TCR beta clonotypes.

The CDR3 sequence is 12 residues long. Looked up from germline, CDR1 is SGHVS and CDR2 is FNYEAQ. The V and J ends lost 2 bases and 6 bases, in that order; junction bases with no gene match: 0. Sequenced input: PBMCs. The sequence was collected from a human donor in good health (CMV status not recorded). Some clones in this sample may be carry-over from other donors' samples. V gene TRBV7-6 combines with J gene TRBJ2-7, with 8 bases aligning to TRBD2. This CDR3 is CASSLSGGEQYF. CDR3 in DNA: TGTGCCAGCAGCTTAAGCGGGGGCGAGCAGTACTTC. The full variable domain, rest sourced from reference TRBV7-6 and TRBJ2-7, is GAGVSQSPRYKVTKRGQDVALRCDPISGHVSLYWYRQALGQGPEFLTYFNYEAQQDKSGLPNDRFSAERPEGSISTLTIQRTEQRDSAMYRCASSLSGGEQYFGPGTRLTVT.